The entry below describes one T cell receptor beta chain. The data belong to a study of cytomegalovirus exposure and HLA in healthy donors. Per the germline V gene, CDR1 is MDHEN and CDR2 is SYDVKM. This CDR3 is 17 amino acids long. The ends lost 7 bases at V and 1 base at J; junction bases unmatched: 12. The PCR used 60 Vbeta and 13 Jbeta primers. Using immunoSEQ multiplex PCR, the repertoire was profiled, and TCRdb retains in-frame clones only, with some absent. The sample includes over 150,000 clones, approximately 74% of them seen just once. This sequence was found in a woman in her twenties or thirties in good health and CMV-seronegative. The chain links TRBV28 to TRBJ2-3; 9 bases align to TRBD1. The sample was PBMCs. CDR3 protein: CASTRTGVLRGTDTQYF. The CDR3 bases are TGTGCCAGCACTCGGACAGGGGTGTTGCGGGGCACAGATACGCAGTATTTT.